One and the same sample provided the 6 T cell receptor beta chains below, sequenced in a study of blood T cells in healthy people across ages. Primers used in a second PCR of about 7 to 11 cycles were a sample-barcoded 5' primer and a J-beta primer mix. Using its own MiXCR run on the 5' RACE reads, TCRdb lists one record per CDR3 protein. This table has hundreds of thousands of distinct CDR3 sequences, roughly 53% appearing once. Material for sequencing was blood. These receptors all come from a man aged 60 to 69 in good health.

J is TRBJ1-1 and V is TRBV5-1; 10 bases line up with TRBD1. With V trimmed by 3 bases and J by 4 bases, 6 bases remained unmatched. The CDR3 extends over 15 amino acids. Germline CDR1 is SGHRS and CDR2 is YFSETQ. In DNA form, the CDR3 reads TGCGCCAGCAGCTCCGGACAGGGGGTCAGCACTGAAGCTTTCTTT. This encodes CASSSGQGVSTEAFF.

The chain recombines TRBV5-1 with TRBJ2-5, with D perhaps TRBD1 (6 bases). The V end lost 1 base, the J end lost 0 bases, and 13 bases lay between the germline ends. The CDR3 has 16 residues. Germline V CDR1 and CDR2: SGHRS, YFSETQ. The CDR3 region has the DNA TGCGCCAGCAGCTTGTCCCCGGGACAAAACCAAGAGACCCAGTACTTC. Protein: CASSLSPGQNQETQYF.

The genes are TRBV10-3 and TRBJ2-5, with 7 bases lining up with TRBD2. V was pared by 0 bases and J by 1 base, with 8 bases of the junction left unmatched. This CDR3 spans 17 amino acids. In germline, CDR1 is ENHRY, CDR2 SYGVKD. CDR3: CAISESRQSGGQETQYF. CDR3 DNA: TGTGCCATCAGTGAGTCCCGGCAGTCGGGGGGCCAAGAGACCCAGTACTTC.

This chain connects TRBV13 to TRBJ2-1; the match to TRBD1 covers 7 bases. V lost 5 bases, J lost 8 bases, and 9 bases stayed unmatched. Per germline, CDR1 PRHDT and CDR2 FYEKMQ (reference sequence). This CDR3 is 14 amino acids long. CDR3 region: CASSPRQGTDEQFF. CDR3 coding DNA: TGTGCCAGCAGCCCCCGACAGGGAACGGATGAGCAGTTCTTC.

This rearrangement joins TRBV25-1 to TRBJ1-6, with 8 bases fitting TRBD1. The CDR3 runs to 17 residues. With V trimmed by 4 bases and J by 8 bases, 13 bases remained unmatched. Germline V CDR1 and CDR2: MGHDK, SYGVNS. The CDR3: CASSGTGRETRDSPLHF. As DNA, the CDR3 is TGTGCCAGCAGTGGGACAGGGAGAGAAACTCGGGATTCACCCCTCCACTTT.

The V and J genes are TRBV6-6 and TRBJ2-3, with 14 bases fitting TRBD2. The CDR3 is made up of 17 amino acids. The junction had 6 bases not matched to a gene; V was cut back by 5 bases and J by 2 bases. In germline, CDR1 is MNHNY, CDR2 SVGAGI (reference sequence). CDR3 coding DNA: TGTGCCAGCAGTCGAGGACTAGCGGGGGGACTCACAGATACGCAGTATTTT. Protein: CASSRGLAGGLTDTQYF.